This T cell receptor (beta chain) is from a study of blood T cell repertoires in COVID-19. Study background: Researchers got acute and convalescent COVID-19 samples from the United States, Italy and Spain. The cDNA or gDNA used as material had been derived from T cells, B-cell-depleted T cells, or PBMCs.

The germline V gene has CDR1 MGHDK and CDR2 SYGVNS. The CDR3 sequence is 11 residues long. Trimming took off 6 bases at V and 8 bases at J, with 7 bases between the two ends. Methods used by the authors: Cell counts per sample came from amplifying reference gene primers. Sequencing was performed with immunoSEQ multiplex PCR; in TCRdb, only in-frame clones are kept and a portion is missing. V, J and clone size are those of that table, while D and trimming were read from the DNA. Here the sample spans about 230,000 clones, about nine tenths being singletons. Patients from Seattle were sampled longitudinally, starting during active infection.

The sequenced sample consisted of peripheral blood. The origin of this receptor is a man aged 50 or older with COVID-19, enrolled during active disease. The chain joins TRBV25-1 to TRBJ2-2, with D maybe TRBD1 (5 bases). CDR3: CASRGVGELFF. DNA of the CDR3: TGTGCCAGCAGAGGGGTAGGGGAGCTGTTTTTT.